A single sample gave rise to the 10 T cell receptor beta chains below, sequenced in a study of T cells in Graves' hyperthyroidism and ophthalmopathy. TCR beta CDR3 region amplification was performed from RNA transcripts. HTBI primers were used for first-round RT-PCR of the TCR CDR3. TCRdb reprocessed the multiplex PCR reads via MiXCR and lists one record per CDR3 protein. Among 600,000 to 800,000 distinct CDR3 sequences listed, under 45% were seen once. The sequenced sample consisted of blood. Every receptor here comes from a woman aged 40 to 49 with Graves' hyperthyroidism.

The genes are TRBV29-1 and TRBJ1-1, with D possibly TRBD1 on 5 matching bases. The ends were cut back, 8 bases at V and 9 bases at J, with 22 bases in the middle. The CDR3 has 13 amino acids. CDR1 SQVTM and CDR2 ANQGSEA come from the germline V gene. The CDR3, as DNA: TGCAGCTTAGCCTCCATAAGGACATCACAAGCTTTCTTT. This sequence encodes CSLASIRTSQAFF.

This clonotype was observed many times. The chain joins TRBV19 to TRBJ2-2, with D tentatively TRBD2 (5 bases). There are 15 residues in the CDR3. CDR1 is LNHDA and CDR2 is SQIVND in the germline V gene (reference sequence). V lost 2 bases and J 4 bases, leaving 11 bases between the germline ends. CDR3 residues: CASSIYGIGTGELFF. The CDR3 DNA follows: TGTGCCAGTAGTATATACGGGATCGGCACCGGGGAGCTGTTTTTT.

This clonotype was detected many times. The CDR3 is CASSIHRESTEAFF. Here the CDR3 DNA reads TGTGCCAGCAGCATTCACAGGGAATCCACTGAAGCTTTCTTT. The gene calls are TRBV7-9 and TRBJ1-1; perhaps TRBD1 as D (6 bases). CDR3 length equals 14 residues. The germline V gene has CDR1 SEHNR and CDR2 FQNEAQ (reference sequence). The V end was cut by 5 bases, the J end by 4 bases, with 14 bases between.

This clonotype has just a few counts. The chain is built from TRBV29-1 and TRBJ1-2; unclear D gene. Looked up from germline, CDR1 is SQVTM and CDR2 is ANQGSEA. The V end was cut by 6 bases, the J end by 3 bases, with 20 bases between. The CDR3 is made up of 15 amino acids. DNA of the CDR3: TGCAGCGTCATTCCCCCGGGGTTATTGGACTATGGCTACACCTTC. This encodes CSVIPPGLLDYGYTF.

The CDR3 sequence: CASSRGSREDSPLHF. The CDR3 nucleotides read TGTGCCAGCAGCCGAGGGTCCAGGGAAGATTCACCCCTCCACTTT. The rearrangement links TRBV7-9 to TRBJ1-6; possibly TRBD1 for D (5 bases). The CDR3 totals 15 residues. Germline V gene sequence: CDR1 SEHNR, CDR2 FQNEAQ (reference sequence). Trimming shortened V by 5 bases and J by 8 bases, and 16 bases separated the two germline ends.

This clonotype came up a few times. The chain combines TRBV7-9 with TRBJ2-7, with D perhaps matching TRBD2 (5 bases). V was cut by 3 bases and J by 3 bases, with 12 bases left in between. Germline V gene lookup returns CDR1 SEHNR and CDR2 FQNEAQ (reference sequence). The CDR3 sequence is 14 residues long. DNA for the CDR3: TGTGCCAGCAGCTTTTCTAGCACCTACTACGAGCAGTACTTC. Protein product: CASSFSSTYYEQYF.

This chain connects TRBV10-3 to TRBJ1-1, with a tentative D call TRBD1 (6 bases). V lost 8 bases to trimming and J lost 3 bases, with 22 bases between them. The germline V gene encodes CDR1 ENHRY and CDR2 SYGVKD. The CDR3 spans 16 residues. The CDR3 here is CAILKGGDRPYTEAFF. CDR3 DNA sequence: TGTGCCATCCTCAAGGGGGGAGACCGGCCGTACACTGAAGCTTTCTTT.

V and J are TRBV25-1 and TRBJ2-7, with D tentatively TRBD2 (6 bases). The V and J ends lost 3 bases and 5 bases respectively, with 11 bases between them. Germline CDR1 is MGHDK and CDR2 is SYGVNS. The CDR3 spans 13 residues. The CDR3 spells CASSDWRGDEQYF. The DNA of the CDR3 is TGTGCCAGCAGTGATTGGAGGGGAGACGAGCAGTACTTC.

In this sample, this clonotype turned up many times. The CDR3 spells CASSETDRTFYSYEQYF. As DNA, the CDR3 is TGCGCCAGCAGTGAGACTGACAGAACATTCTACTCCTACGAGCAGTACTTC. This chain uses TRBV10-2 with TRBJ2-7, with D possibly being TRBD1 (5 bases). The CDR3 covers 17 residues. The germline CDR1 and CDR2 sequences are WSHSY and SAAADI. V was trimmed by 2 bases and J by 0 bases, leaving 17 bases between them.

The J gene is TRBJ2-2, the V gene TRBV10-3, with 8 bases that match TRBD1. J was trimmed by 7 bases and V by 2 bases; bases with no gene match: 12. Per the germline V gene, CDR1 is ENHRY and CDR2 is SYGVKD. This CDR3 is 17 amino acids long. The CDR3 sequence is CAISEKTGVDRDGELFF. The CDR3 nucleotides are TGTGCCATCAGTGAGAAGACGGGGGTGGACAGGGACGGGGAGCTGTTTTTT.